The text below deals with one TCR beta chain. A much larger clone is a single base away; this may be a read error. TCRdb ran MiXCR on the 5' RACE reads and lists one entry per CDR3 protein. Of about 5,300 distinct CDR3 sequences listed, around 33% are singletons. The sample consisted of memory CD4+ T cells sorted from blood. Regarding subset: memory CD4+ T cells, CD4+CD45RO+CD25-. The TCR originated in a female donor with breast cancer.

The CDR3 reads CASSQDSRQAHGYTF. The CDR3 region has the DNA TGTGCCAGCAGCCAAGATAGCCGACAGGCCCATGGCTACACCTTC. V and J are TRBV3-1 and TRBJ1-2; TRBD1 is a possible D gene (6 bases). Germline CDR1 and CDR2: LGHDT and YNNKEL (reference sequence). The CDR3 length is 15 residues. V was clipped by 0 bases and J by 6 bases, with 14 bases between them. Full variable domain (outside the CDR3, taken from reference TRBV3-1 and TRBJ1-2): DTAVSQTPKYLVTQMGNDKSIKCEQNLGHDTMYWYKQDSKKFLKIMFSYNNKELIINETVPNRFSPKSPDKAHLNLHINSLELGDSAVYFCASSQDSRQAHGYTFGSGTRLTVV.